This is a list of T cell receptor beta chains from one sample in a study of blood T cell repertoires in COVID-19. The protocol was immunoSEQ multiplex PCR, while the TCRdb copy is restricted to in-frame clones and leaves out a portion. The top ten clones hold approximately 5.6% of a sample with about 160,000 clones, about 84% of them seen once. The source material was PBMCs or T cells enriched from blood (not recorded which). The receptors were sampled from a woman in her forties with acute COVID-19. Each CDR3 is given with its conserved first and last residue. Fields, in order: CDR3 length, J gene, D gene, clone size, V gene, CDR3 DNA, CDR3 protein. The D gene is left open where the match is weak. Expanded clones are given a class, and other clones once, few, many or no size at all.

>12|TRBJ2-7|NA|NA|TRBV11-1
TGTGCCAGCAGCTCCGGACACTACGAGCAGTACTTC
CASSSGHYEQYF
>16|TRBJ2-2|TRBD2|NA|TRBV11-3
TGTGCCAGCAGCTTAGTGCTGGGACTAAACACCGGGGAGCTGTTTTTT
CASSLVLGLNTGELFF
>16|TRBJ2-2|NA|NA|TRBV5-1
TGCGCCAGCAGCTTGGCGGCAGGGATTAACACCGGGGAGCTGTTTTTT
CASSLAAGINTGELFF
>15|TRBJ1-1|NA|few|TRBV4-2
TGTGCCAGCACCCCCGGGATTAATGAGAACACTGAAGCTTTCTTT
CASTPGINENTEAFF
>21|TRBJ2-2|TRBD2|NA|TRBV3-1/TRBV3-2
TGTGCCAGCAGCCAAGACCGAAGAAAAACTAGCGGGGGACAGGGTACCGGGGAGCTGTTTTTT
CASSQDRRKTSGGQGTGELFF
>15|TRBJ2-5|TRBD1|NA|TRBV7-9
TGTGCCAGCAGCTTAGCGTCCAGGGGGCGGGAGACCCAGTACTTC
CASSLASRGRETQYF
>13|TRBJ2-6|NA|NA|TRBV30
TGTGCCTGGACATTTTCTGGGGCCAACGTCCTGACTTTC
CAWTFSGANVLTF
>16|TRBJ2-5|TRBD2|NA|TRBV5-1
TGCGCCAGCAGCTCGTCAGCGGGAGGGCCAGGAGAGACCCAGTACTTC
CASSSSAGGPGETQYF
>14|TRBJ1-1|NA|NA|TRBV13
TGTGCCAGCAGCTTATTCAAAGGGGGCACTGAAGCTTTCTTT
CASSLFKGGTEAFF
>14|TRBJ2-1|TRBD2|NA|TRBV27
TGTGCCAGCAGTCCCGGGACTAGTCACAATGAGCAGTTCTTC
CASSPGTSHNEQFF
>14|TRBJ1-1|NA|NA|TRBV19
TGTGCCAGTAGTCCCCGGGTATGGGAGACTGAAGCTTTCTTT
CASSPRVWETEAFF
>13|TRBJ2-1|NA|once|TRBV11-1
TGTGCCAGCAGCTTTTTTCAGGAAGGTGAGCAGTTCTTC
CASSFFQEGEQFF
>16|TRBJ2-5|TRBD2|NA|TRBV24-1
TGTGCCACCAGTGATAGGCGGCTAGCGGGAGAAGAGACCCAGTACTTC
CATSDRRLAGEETQYF
>15|TRBJ2-3|TRBD2|few|TRBV7-2
TGTGCCAGCAGCTCCGGACTAGTAAGCACAGATACGCAGTATTTT
CASSSGLVSTDTQYF
>13|TRBJ2-3|NA|NA|TRBV11-1
TGTGCCAGCAGCCGGGACAACACAGATACGCAGTATTTT
CASSRDNTDTQYF
>17|TRBJ1-5|TRBD1|NA|TRBV3-1/TRBV3-2
TGTGCCAGCAGCCAAGAGGCTCCTACAGGGGGCCTTCAGCCCCAGCATTTT
CASSQEAPTGGLQPQHF
>15|TRBJ2-1|TRBD2|NA|TRBV13
TGTGCCAGCAGCTTAGGGACTAGCGGGCACAATGAGCAGTTCTTC
CASSLGTSGHNEQFF
>15|TRBJ2-7|TRBD2|NA|TRBV15
TGTGCCACCAGCAGAGATCGCGGGAGTGGGAGCGAGCAGTACTTC
CATSRDRGSGSEQYF
>16|TRBJ2-1|TRBD2|NA|TRBV4-2
TGTGCCAGCAGTTTGACCGGGACTAGTCTTTACAATGAGCAGTTCTTC
CASSLTGTSLYNEQFF
>14|TRBJ2-7|TRBD1|once|TRBV18
TGTGCCAGCTCACCGGGACAGGGAGCTCGGGAGCAGTACTTC
CASSPGQGAREQYF
>15|TRBJ2-1|TRBD2|NA|TRBV11-1
TGTGCCAGCAGCTTATATGATAGCGGGAGGAATGAGCAGTTCTTC
CASSLYDSGRNEQFF
>16|TRBJ2-1|NA|NA|TRBV11-3
TGTGCCAGCAGCCTCAGGCCAGCGGCCAGTGGGAATGAGCAGTTCTTC
CASSLRPAASGNEQFF
>15|TRBJ2-7|NA|NA|TRBV9
TGTGCCAGCAGCGTAGGGGCAGGACTCTCCTACGAGCAGTACTTC
CASSVGAGLSYEQYF
>16|TRBJ2-1|NA|few|TRBV6-4
TGTGCCAGCAGTGGCGGGACTTACAGCTCCTACAATGAGCAGTTCTTC
CASSGGTYSSYNEQFF
>13|TRBJ1-2|TRBD1|once|TRBV7-9
TGTGCCAGCAGCAATACAGGGGGTACTGGCTACACCTTC
CASSNTGGTGYTF
>13|TRBJ1-2|NA|NA|TRBV18
TGTGCCAGCTCACCAGGCTCAAACTATGGCTACACCTTC
CASSPGSNYGYTF
>19|TRBJ2-1|NA|NA|TRBV19
TGTGCCAGTAGTTCACAGCGGGCCCACCCCCTCAGCTCCTACAATGAGCAGTTCTTC
CASSSQRAHPLSSYNEQFF
>13|TRBJ2-5|NA|NA|TRBV20-1
TGCAGTGCTAGTTTCGGAGGGACGGAGACCCAGTACTTC
CSASFGGTETQYF
>15|TRBJ2-1|TRBD2|NA|TRBV5-1
TGCGCCAGCAGCCTGGACGTAGCGGGCTACAATGAGCAGTTCTTC
CASSLDVAGYNEQFF
>15|TRBJ1-2|TRBD1|NA|TRBV30
TGTGCCTGGGCCGGGGACAGGGGAATTTTAAGGGGCTACACCTTC
CAWAGDRGILRGYTF
>16|TRBJ1-1|TRBD1|NA|TRBV27
TGTGCCAGCAGTCCCCTCAGGGGGCGAGGTAACACTGAAGCTTTCTTT
CASSPLRGRGNTEAFF
>16|TRBJ1-2|NA|NA|TRBV6-1
TGTGCCAGCAGTGTATTAGGGGATCAGGGTGCTGGTGGCTACACCTTC
CASSVLGDQGAGGYTF
>17|TRBJ2-1|TRBD2|NA|TRBV19
TGTGCCAGTAGTATTTCCTACCCGGGAGGGCCTAGTAATGAGCAGTTCTTC
CASSISYPGGPSNEQFF
>13|TRBJ1-1|NA|NA|TRBV3-1/TRBV3-2
TGTGCCAGCAGCCAAGTGGAAGGGACTCGAGCTTTCTTT
CASSQVEGTRAFF
>15|TRBJ1-6|NA|few|TRBV6-1
TGTGCCAGCAGTGACCGGGACAAATTGAATTCACCCCTCCACTTT
CASSDRDKLNSPLHF
>15|TRBJ2-7|TRBD1|NA|TRBV5-1
TGCGCCAGCAGTGCTCCCGGGACAGGGGACTACGAGCAGTACTTC
CASSAPGTGDYEQYF
>14|TRBJ1-1|NA|once|TRBV2
TGTGCCAGCAGTGAATCGTTCGGGTGGACTGAAGCTTTCTTT
CASSESFGWTEAFF
>14|TRBJ1-2|NA|NA|TRBV5-1
TGCGCCAGCAGCTTGGAACCAGGCCCGTGGGGCTACACCTTC
CASSLEPGPWGYTF
>13|TRBJ1-1|NA|NA|TRBV29-1
TGCAGCGTTGAGACAAATCTGAACACTGAAGCTTTCTTT
CSVETNLNTEAFF
>13|TRBJ1-6|NA|NA|TRBV7-2
TGTGCCAGCAGCGCTCCCCAGGGTTCACCCCTCCACTTT
CASSAPQGSPLHF
>15|TRBJ2-1|TRBD2|NA|TRBV5-1
TGCGCCAGCAGCTTCCTAGCGGGAGCAAACAATGAGCAGTTCTTC
CASSFLAGANNEQFF
>13|TRBJ1-5|NA|few|TRBV12-5
TGTGCTAGTGGTTTAGGGAGAAATCAGCCCCAGCATTTT
CASGLGRNQPQHF
>14|TRBJ2-2|NA|NA|TRBV9
TGTGCCAGCAGCGTACTCAGGGACACCGGGGAGCTGTTTTTT
CASSVLRDTGELFF
>13|TRBJ1-5|NA|few|TRBV12-3/TRBV12-4
TGTGCCAGCAGTTTATTTAGTTATCAGCCCCAGCATTTT
CASSLFSYQPQHF
>13|TRBJ1-2|NA|NA|TRBV12-3/TRBV12-4
TGTGCCAGCAGCACACAGGGTTACTATGGCTACACCTTC
CASSTQGYYGYTF
>14|TRBJ2-1|TRBD2|once|TRBV13
TGTGCCAGCAGCCTGCCTAGCGGCAACAATGAGCAGTTCTTC
CASSLPSGNNEQFF
>15|TRBJ2-2|TRBD2|NA|TRBV5-4
TGTGCCAGCAGCTCTAGCGGAGTGGAAACCGGGGAGCTGTTTTTT
CASSSSGVETGELFF
>14|TRBJ2-7|TRBD2|NA|TRBV6-5
TGTGCCAGCACGGAGCGGGAGGGATCATACGAGCAGTACTTC
CASTEREGSYEQYF
>15|TRBJ1-2|NA|few|TRBV2
TGTGCCAGCAGGGAAGCGCACCCGGACAGCTATGGCTACACCTTC
CASREAHPDSYGYTF
>13|TRBJ2-3|NA|NA|TRBV25-1
TGTGCCAGTAGTATAGGAGGGACAGATACGCAGTATTTT
CASSIGGTDTQYF
>16|TRBJ2-3|NA|NA|TRBV5-1
TGCGCCAGCAGCTCCTCTTTGGGCGGGGTAAGAGATACGCAGTATTTT
CASSSSLGGVRDTQYF
>14|TRBJ2-3|NA|NA|TRBV2
TGTGCCAGCAGCTCGAGCGGTCGAGTAGATACGCAGTATTTT
CASSSSGRVDTQYF
>15|TRBJ2-7|NA|NA|TRBV11-1
TGTGCCAGCAGCGGAGAGGGTTGGGCACACTACGAGCAGTACTTC
CASSGEGWAHYEQYF